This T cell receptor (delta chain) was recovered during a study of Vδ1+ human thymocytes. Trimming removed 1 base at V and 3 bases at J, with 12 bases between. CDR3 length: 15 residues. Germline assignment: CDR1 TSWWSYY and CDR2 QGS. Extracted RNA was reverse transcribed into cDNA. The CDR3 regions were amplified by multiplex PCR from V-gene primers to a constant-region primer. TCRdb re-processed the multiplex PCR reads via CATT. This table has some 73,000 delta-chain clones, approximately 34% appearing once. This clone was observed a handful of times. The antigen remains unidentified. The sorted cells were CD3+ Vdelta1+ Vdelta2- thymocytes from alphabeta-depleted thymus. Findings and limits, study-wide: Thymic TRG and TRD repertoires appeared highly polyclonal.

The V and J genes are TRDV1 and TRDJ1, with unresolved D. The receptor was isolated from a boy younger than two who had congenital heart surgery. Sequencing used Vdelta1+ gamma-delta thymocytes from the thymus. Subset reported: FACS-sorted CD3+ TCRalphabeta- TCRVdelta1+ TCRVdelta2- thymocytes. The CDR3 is CALGEQRALPDKLIF. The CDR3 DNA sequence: TGTGCTCTTGGGGAACAGAGGGCCCTCCCCGATAAACTCATCTTT.